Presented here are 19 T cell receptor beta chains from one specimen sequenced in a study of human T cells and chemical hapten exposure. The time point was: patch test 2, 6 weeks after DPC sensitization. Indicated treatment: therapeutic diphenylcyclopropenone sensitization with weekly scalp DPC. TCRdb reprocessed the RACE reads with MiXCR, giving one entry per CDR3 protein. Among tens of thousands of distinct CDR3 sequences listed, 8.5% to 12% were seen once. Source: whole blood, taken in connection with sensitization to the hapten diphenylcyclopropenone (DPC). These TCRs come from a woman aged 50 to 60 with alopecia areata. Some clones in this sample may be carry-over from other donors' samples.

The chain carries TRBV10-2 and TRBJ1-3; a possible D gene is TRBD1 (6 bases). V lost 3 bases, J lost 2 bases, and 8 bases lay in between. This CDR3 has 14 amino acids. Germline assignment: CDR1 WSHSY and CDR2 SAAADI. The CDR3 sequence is CASSETGTGNTIYF. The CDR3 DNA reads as TGCGCCAGCAGTGAAACAGGGACTGGAAACACCATATATTTT.

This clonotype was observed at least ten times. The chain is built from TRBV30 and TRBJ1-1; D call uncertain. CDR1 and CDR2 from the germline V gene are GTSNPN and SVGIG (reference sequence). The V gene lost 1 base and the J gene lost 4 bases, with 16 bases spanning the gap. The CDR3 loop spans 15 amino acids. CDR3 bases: TGTGCCTGGAGTGGGGAGAGACGAGGACGCACTGAAGCTTTCTTT. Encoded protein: CAWSGERRGRTEAFF.

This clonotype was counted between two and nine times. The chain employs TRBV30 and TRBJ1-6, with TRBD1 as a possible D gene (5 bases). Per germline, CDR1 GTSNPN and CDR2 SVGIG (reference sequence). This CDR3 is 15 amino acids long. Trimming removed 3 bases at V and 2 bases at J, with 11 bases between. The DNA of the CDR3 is TGTGCCTGGAGGAGGCAGGGTGCCTATAATTCACCCCTCCACTTT. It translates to CAWRRQGAYNSPLHF.

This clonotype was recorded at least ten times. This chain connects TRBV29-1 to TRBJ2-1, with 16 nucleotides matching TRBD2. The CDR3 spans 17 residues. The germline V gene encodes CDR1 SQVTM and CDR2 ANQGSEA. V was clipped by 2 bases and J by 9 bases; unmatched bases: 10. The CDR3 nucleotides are TGCAGCGTTGAAAGGAGGGGACTAGCGGGAGGGCCAGGTGAGCAGTTCTTC. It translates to CSVERRGLAGGPGEQFF.

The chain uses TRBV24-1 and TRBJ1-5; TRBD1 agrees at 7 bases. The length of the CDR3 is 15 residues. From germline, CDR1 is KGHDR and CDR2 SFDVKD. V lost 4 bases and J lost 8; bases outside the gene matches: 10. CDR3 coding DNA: TGTGCCACCAGTGAAGGATCAGGGGGTCGGGAGCCCCAGCATTTT. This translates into CATSEGSGGREPQHF.

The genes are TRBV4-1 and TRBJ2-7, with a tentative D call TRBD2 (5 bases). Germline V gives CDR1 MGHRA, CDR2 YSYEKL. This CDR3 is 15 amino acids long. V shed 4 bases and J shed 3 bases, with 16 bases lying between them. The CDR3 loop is CASSLSRATFYEQYF. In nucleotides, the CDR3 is TGCGCCAGCAGCCTTTCGAGGGCCACCTTCTACGAGCAGTACTTC.

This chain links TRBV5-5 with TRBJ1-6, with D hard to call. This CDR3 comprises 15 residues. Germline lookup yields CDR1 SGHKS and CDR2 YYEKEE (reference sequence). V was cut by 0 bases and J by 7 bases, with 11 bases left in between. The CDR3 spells CASSLEGLNNSPLHF. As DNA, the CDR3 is TGTGCCAGCAGCTTGGAGGGATTGAACAATTCACCCCTCCACTTT.

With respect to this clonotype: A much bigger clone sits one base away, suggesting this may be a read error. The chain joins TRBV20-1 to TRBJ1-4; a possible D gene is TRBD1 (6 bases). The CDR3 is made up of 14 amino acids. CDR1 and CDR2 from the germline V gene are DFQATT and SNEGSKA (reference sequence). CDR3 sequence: CGARDMGGHEKLFF. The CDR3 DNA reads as TGCGGTGCTAGAGATATGGGGGGCCATGAAAAACTGTTTTTT.

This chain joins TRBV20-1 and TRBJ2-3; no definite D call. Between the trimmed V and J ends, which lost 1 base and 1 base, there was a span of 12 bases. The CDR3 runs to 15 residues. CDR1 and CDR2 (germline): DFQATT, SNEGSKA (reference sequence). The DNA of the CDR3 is TGCAGTGCTAGAGGGGAAGCGTATCGCACAGATACGCAGTATTTT. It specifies CSARGEAYRTDTQYF.

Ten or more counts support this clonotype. The DNA for the CDR3 is TGTGCCAGCTTAGGGGGAAGAAGGGAAGGACTAGAGCAGTTCTTC. Translation: CASLGGRREGLEQFF. The chain couples TRBV2 to TRBJ2-1, with D possibly being TRBD1 or TRBD2 (6 bases each). CDR3 length: 15 residues. Germline V CDR1 and CDR2: SNHLY, FYNNEI. V was pared by 8 bases and J by 10 bases, with 24 bases between.

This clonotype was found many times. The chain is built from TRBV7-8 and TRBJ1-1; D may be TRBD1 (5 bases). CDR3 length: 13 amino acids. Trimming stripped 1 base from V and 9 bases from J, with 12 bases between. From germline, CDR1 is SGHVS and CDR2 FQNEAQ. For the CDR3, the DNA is TGTGCCAGCAGCTTAGGCACCGGGACGAAAGCTTTCTTT. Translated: CASSLGTGTKAFF.

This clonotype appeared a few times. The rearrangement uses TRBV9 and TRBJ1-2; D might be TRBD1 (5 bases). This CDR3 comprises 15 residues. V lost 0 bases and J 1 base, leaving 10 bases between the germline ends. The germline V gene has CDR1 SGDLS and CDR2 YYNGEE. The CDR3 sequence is CASSVDGAYNYGYTF. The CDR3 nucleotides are TGTGCCAGCAGCGTAGATGGGGCCTATAACTATGGCTACACCTTC.

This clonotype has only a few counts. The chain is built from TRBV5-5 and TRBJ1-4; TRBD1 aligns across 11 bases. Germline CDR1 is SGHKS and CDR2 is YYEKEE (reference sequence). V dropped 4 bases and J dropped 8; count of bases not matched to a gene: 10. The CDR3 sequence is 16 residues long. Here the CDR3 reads CASSGQGAGLGEKLFF. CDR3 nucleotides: TGTGCCAGCAGCGGACAGGGGGCTGGCTTAGGGGAAAAACTGTTTTTT.

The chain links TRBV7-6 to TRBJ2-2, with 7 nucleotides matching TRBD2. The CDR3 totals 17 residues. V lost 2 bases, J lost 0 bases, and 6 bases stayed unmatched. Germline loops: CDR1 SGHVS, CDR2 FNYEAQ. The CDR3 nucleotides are TGTGCCAGCAGCTTATTCGCGGGAGCCTCGAACACCGGGGAGCTGTTTTTT. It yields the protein CASSLFAGASNTGELFF.

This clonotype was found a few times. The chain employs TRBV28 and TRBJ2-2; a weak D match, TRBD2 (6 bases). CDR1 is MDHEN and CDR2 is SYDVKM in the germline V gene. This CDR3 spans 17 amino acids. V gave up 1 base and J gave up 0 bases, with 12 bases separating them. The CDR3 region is CASSLSLLATNTGELFF. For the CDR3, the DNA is TGTGCCAGCAGTTTATCTCTGCTAGCGACGAACACCGGGGAGCTGTTTTTT.

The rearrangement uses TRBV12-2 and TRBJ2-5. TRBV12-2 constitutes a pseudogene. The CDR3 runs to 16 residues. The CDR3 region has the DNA TGTGCAAGTCGCTTAGTTATCCACCCGACCCAAGAGACCCAGTACTTC. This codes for CASRLVIHPTQETQYF.

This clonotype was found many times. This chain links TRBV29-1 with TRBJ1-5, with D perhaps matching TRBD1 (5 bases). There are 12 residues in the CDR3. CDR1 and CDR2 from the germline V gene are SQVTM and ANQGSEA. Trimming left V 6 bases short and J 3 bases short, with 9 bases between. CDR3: CSVRQHNQPQHF. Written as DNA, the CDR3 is TGCAGCGTCCGACAGCACAATCAGCCCCAGCATTTT. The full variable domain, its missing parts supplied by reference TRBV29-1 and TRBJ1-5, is SAVISQKPSRDICQRGTSLTIQCQVDSQVTMMFWYRQQPGQSLTLIATANQGSEATYESGFVIDKFPISRPNLTFSTLTVSNMSPEDSSIYLCSVRQHNQPQHFGDGTRLSIL.

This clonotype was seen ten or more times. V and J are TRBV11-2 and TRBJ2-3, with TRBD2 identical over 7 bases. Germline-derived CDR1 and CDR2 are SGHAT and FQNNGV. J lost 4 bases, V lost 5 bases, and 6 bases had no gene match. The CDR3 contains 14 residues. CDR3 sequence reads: CASSPGLVADTQYF. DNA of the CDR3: TGTGCCAGCAGCCCCGGACTAGTGGCAGATACGCAGTATTTT.

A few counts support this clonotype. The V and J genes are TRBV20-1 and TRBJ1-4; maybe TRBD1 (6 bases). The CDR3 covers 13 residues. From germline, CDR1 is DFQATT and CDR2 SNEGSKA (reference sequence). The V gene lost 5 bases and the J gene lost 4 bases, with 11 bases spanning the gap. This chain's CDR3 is CSAPGADNEKLFF. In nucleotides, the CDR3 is TGCAGTGCTCCAGGGGCGGATAATGAAAAACTGTTTTTT.